These T cell receptor beta chains were read from a single sample in a study of PD-1 blockade in classical Hodgkin lymphoma. The protocol was immunoSEQ multiplex PCR, while the TCRdb copy is restricted to in-frame clones and leaves out a portion. Here the sample spans around 40,000 clones, less than 80% being singletons. The sequencing here drew on peripheral blood mononuclear cells (PBMCs), taken at baseline. These receptors originate from a human donor with classical Hodgkin lymphoma. Both conserved end residues are part of each CDR3. Size is stated for part of the rows, as once, few or many counts, or as a class when the clone is expanded.

TRBJ2-2,TRBV5-5,-,CASSLGQGALNTGELFF
TRBJ1-4,TRBV5-5,-,CASSSRGITNEKLFF
TRBJ1-4,TRBV4-2,few,CASALQGRDEKLFF
TRBJ2-1,TRBV11-2,-,CASRTSGRASNEQFF
TRBJ2-4,TRBV12-2,-,CASRLMSGREIAKNIQYF
TRBJ1-6,TRBV29-1,-,CSVGTGGSPLHF
TRBJ2-1,TRBV2,-,CASKEAFFSYNEQFF
TRBJ2-5,TRBV7-2,few,CASSLYQRERAQYF
TRBJ2-7,TRBV12-5,once,CASGLVGGQVGLYEQYF
TRBJ1-2,TRBV6-5,-,CASSYLGQGEGYTF
TRBJ2-7,TRBV7-2,few,CASSPAGGQHYEQYF
TRBJ1-1,TRBV2,-,CASKIGTEAFF
TRBJ2-1,TRBV5-1,-,CASSLREVEDEQFF
TRBJ1-4,TRBV27,few,CASSSGGAEELFF
TRBJ2-5,TRBV27,-,CASSPKWGGYETQYF
TRBJ2-7,TRBV9,once,CASSADPDFYEQYF
TRBJ1-2,TRBV10-1,-,CASSETGAHGYTF
TRBJ2-5,TRBV2,once,CASRTGETQYF
TRBJ2-7,TRBV2,-,CASRDRTGGSYEQYF
TRBJ1-3,TRBV28,-,CASSDRGWSGNTIYF
TRBJ2-7,TRBV6-7,-,CASSYAGLAGGEQYF
TRBJ2-3,TRBV18,-,CASSPQTSGSYTDTQYF
TRBJ2-2,TRBV11-3,once,CASSARMTGELFF
TRBJ2-1,TRBV2,-,CASEREWHNEQFF
TRBJ1-1,TRBV19,-,CASSSPLTEAFF
TRBJ2-7,TRBV7-2,-,CASSLGDLSYEQYF
TRBJ2-2,TRBV5-1,few,CASSLVVVTGELFF
TRBJ2-7,TRBV2,medium-sized,CASRYRGDTYEQYF
TRBJ2-7,TRBV5-6,-,CASSLDRSFSYEQYF
TRBJ2-2,TRBV28,-,CASSLYGGSSTGELFF
TRBJ1-2,TRBV15,-,CATSRRQGANYGYTF
TRBJ1-1,TRBV14,once,CASSRSVLSEAFF
TRBJ1-2,TRBV5-4,-,CASSQGDRGDYGYTF